This T cell receptor beta chain was observed in a study of T cell responses to AZD1222 COVID-19 vaccine. Study-wide points: All repertoire sampling was performed exclusively after the peak T cell response.

Here immunoSEQ multiplex PCR was the method, and the copy in TCRdb shows in-frame clones only, minus some. The table records tens of thousands of clones, approximately 86% of them present only once. Between the trimmed V and J ends, which lost 3 bases and 10 bases, there was a span of 11 bases. The CDR3 covers 12 residues. CDR1 SGHTS and CDR2 YDEGEE come from the germline V gene. With respect to this clone: Its matching antigen is unknown.

This clonotype was obtained from an adult in good health. Material: peripheral blood, obtained on day 0 of AZD1222 vaccination. The chain is built from TRBV5-8 and TRBJ1-5, with TRBD1 as a possible D gene (5 bases). CDR3 DNA: TGTGCCAGCAGCTGGGACGGTTACCCCCAGCATTTT. Amino acids: CASSWDGYPQHF.